These 25 T cell receptor beta chains originate from one sample sequenced in a study of T cell responses to AZD1222 COVID-19 vaccine. Generated by immunoSEQ multiplex PCR, the TCRdb table keeps only in-frame clones and is missing some. In the table there are about 160,000 clones, 90% of which are singletons. The sample was peripheral blood, taken on day 0 of AZD1222 vaccination. All receptors come from an adult in good health.

The rearrangement joins TRBV18 to TRBJ2-1; D may be TRBD2 (5 bases). This CDR3 has 15 amino acids. Deletions cut 0 bases from V and 0 bases from J, with 6 bases between. In germline, CDR1 is KGHSH, CDR2 LQKENI. The CDR3 here is CASSPPGSSYNEQFF. CDR3 DNA: TGTGCCAGCTCACCACCGGGGAGCTCCTACAATGAGCAGTTCTTC. Supplemented by reference TRBV18 and TRBJ2-1, the full variable domain reads NAGVMQNPRHLVRRRGQEARLRCSPMKGHSHVYWYRQLPEEGLKFMVYLQKENIIDESGMPKERFSAEFPKEGPSILRIQQVVRGDSAAYFCASSPPGSSYNEQFFGPGTRLTVL.

This chain joins TRBV7-9 and TRBJ1-4, with D tentatively TRBD1 (5 bases). The germline V and J ends were trimmed by 1 base and 11 bases, with 17 bases remaining between them. The germline CDR1 and CDR2 sequences are SEHNR and FQNEAQ (reference sequence). CDR3 length: 15 amino acids. The CDR3 nucleotides are TGTGCCAGCAGCTTAGAATCGGGGGATGGGGGGAAACTGTTTTTT. It encodes CASSLESGDGGKLFF.

V gene TRBV6-5 combines with J gene TRBJ2-4, with D perhaps matching TRBD2 (6 bases). Trimming pared 6 bases from V and 7 bases from J, leaving 16 bases between. This CDR3 comprises 14 residues. Germline V CDR1 and CDR2: MNHEY, SVGAGI. CDR3 in DNA: TGTGCCAGCAGGGGGCAGGAGGGCCTGAACATTCAGTACTTC. Its translation: CASRGQEGLNIQYF.

This chain joins TRBV5-1 and TRBJ2-3, with TRBD2 identical over 12 bases. The V gene's germline CDR1 is SGHRS and CDR2 YFSETQ. CDR3 size: 17 residues. After removal of 0 bases from V and 5 bases from J, the junction contained 7 bases not matched to a gene. In nucleotides, the CDR3 is TGCGCCAGCAGCTTGGCGCCTAGCGGGGGGGTAGGAGATACGCAGTATTTT. This encodes CASSLAPSGGVGDTQYF. Together with reference TRBV5-1 and TRBJ2-3, the CDR3 gives the full variable domain: KAGVTQTPRYLIKTRGQQVTLSCSPISGHRSVSWYQQTPGQGLQFLFEYFSETQRNKGNFPGRFSGRQFSNSRSEMNVSTLELGDSALYLCASSLAPSGGVGDTQYFGPGTRLTVL.

This sequence joins TRBV4-1 and TRBJ2-2, with D tentatively TRBD1 (5 bases). The germline V gene has CDR1 MGHRA and CDR2 YSYEKL. The CDR3 covers 20 residues. With 4 bases removed from V and 0 bases from J, the gap between germline ends came to 24 bases. The CDR3 nucleotides are TGCGCCAGCAGCCCCAGTTTAGGCAGGGTCCAAACTTCGAACACCGGGGAGCTGTTTTTT. Translating it yields CASSPSLGRVQTSNTGELFF.

The chain links TRBV2 to TRBJ2-2, with D perhaps matching TRBD2 (6 bases). Germline V gene data show CDR1 as SNHLY and CDR2 as FYNNEI. Between the trimmed V and J ends, which lost 6 bases and 3 bases, there was a span of 8 bases. This CDR3 is built from 13 residues. Here the CDR3 reads CASRGTYTGELFF. The CDR3 bases are TGTGCCAGCAGGGGGACTTACACCGGGGAGCTGTTTTTT.

This rearrangement joins TRBV28 to TRBJ1-3, with D possibly matching TRBD1 (5 bases). The CDR3 has 11 residues. The V gene lost 2 bases and the J gene lost 16 bases, with 12 bases spanning the gap. Germline values: CDR1 MDHEN, CDR2 SYDVKM. The CDR3 DNA follows: TGTGCCAGCAGTTTAGGGACGGAGGGTTATTTT. It yields the protein CASSLGTEGYF. Full variable domain (rest looked up from reference TRBV28 and TRBJ1-3): DVKVTQSSRYLVKRTGEKVFLECVQDMDHENMFWYRQDPGLGLRLIYFSYDVKMKEKGDIPEGYSVSREKKERFSLILESASTNQTSMYLCASSLGTEGYFGEGSWLTVV.

The rearrangement links TRBV11-2 to TRBJ2-5; no firm D call. The V and J ends lost 2 bases and 4 bases respectively, with 8 bases between them. The CDR3 spans 13 residues. In germline, CDR1 is SGHAT, CDR2 FQNNGV. The DNA of the CDR3 is TGTGCCAGCAGCTTATTCTCTGGAGAGACCCAGTACTTC. Protein product: CASSLFSGETQYF.

The table lists this clone with a count of one. The chain has TRBV19 and TRBJ1-6; no definite D call. Germline V gene data show CDR1 as LNHDA and CDR2 as SQIVND (reference sequence). This CDR3 contains 15 residues. Trimming cost V 1 base and J 0 bases, with 4 bases left between them. CDR3 DNA: TGTGCCAGTAGTATAGGGAGCTCCTATAATTCACCCCTCCACTTT. Its translation: CASSIGSSYNSPLHF.

The rearrangement uses TRBV4-1 and TRBJ1-3; TRBD1 matches 7 bases. J gave up 3 bases and V 1 base, and 6 bases lay outside the gene matches. Germline values: CDR1 MGHRA, CDR2 YSYEKL. This CDR3 region has 16 residues. CDR3 amino acids: CASSQVGSGGGNTIYF. The CDR3 bases are TGCGCCAGCAGCCAAGTAGGATCAGGGGGTGGAAACACCATATATTTT.

This clone was detected once. The CDR3 here is CASSQKRTGAYEQYF. The CDR3 region has the DNA TGTGCCAGCAGCCAAAAGCGAACAGGGGCCTACGAGCAGTACTTC. The J gene is TRBJ2-7, the V gene TRBV14; 7 nucleotides line up with TRBD1. Losses at the gene ends were 2 bases for V and 2 bases for J; bases not matched to a gene: 6. Germline CDR1 reads SGHDN; CDR2 reads FVKESK. The length of the CDR3 is 15 residues. Full variable domain (remainder filled in from reference TRBV14 and TRBJ2-7): EAGVTQFPSHSVIEKGQTVTLRCDPISGHDNLYWYRRVMGKEIKFLLHFVKESKQDESGMPNNRFLAERTGGTYSTLKVQPAELEDSGVYFCASSQKRTGAYEQYFGPGTRLTVT.

The genes are TRBV7-2 and TRBJ1-5, with D uncertain. V lost 1 base and J 8 bases, leaving 9 bases between the germline ends. The CDR3 has 13 amino acids. CDR1 SGHTA and CDR2 FQGNSA come from the germline V gene. The CDR3 spells CASSLEVSKPQHF. The CDR3 coding sequence is TGTGCCAGCAGCTTAGAGGTCTCGAAGCCCCAGCATTTT.

The rearrangement links TRBV7-2 to TRBJ1-2; D possibly corresponds to TRBD1 (6 bases). Germline CDR1 is SGHTA and CDR2 is FQGNSA. This CDR3 is 14 amino acids long. Trimming removed 5 bases at V and 2 bases at J, with 12 bases between. This CDR3 is CASSIGTGNYGYTF. CDR3 in DNA: TGTGCCAGCAGCATCGGCACAGGGAACTATGGCTACACCTTC.

This clone was picked up a small number of times. The chain's CDR3 is CSVEDRRFYGYTF. The CDR3 bases are TGCAGCGTTGAAGATCGAAGGTTCTATGGCTACACCTTC. The V and J genes are TRBV29-1 and TRBJ1-2; D not resolved. CDR1 is SQVTM, CDR2 ANQGSEA, per germline. The CDR3 contains 13 residues. The germline V and J ends were trimmed by 0 bases and 4 bases, with 9 bases remaining between them.

The CDR3 DNA reads TGTGCCAGCAGCCAAGTGGGGACAGGCTATGGCTACACCTTC. This encodes CASSQVGTGYGYTF. The V gene is TRBV4-2, the J gene TRBJ1-2; 8 bases line up with TRBD1. Germline V lookup: CDR1 LGHNA, CDR2 YNFKEQ. The CDR3 length is 14 residues. J was trimmed by 4 bases and V by 1 base; bases with no gene match: 2.

This sequence joins TRBV7-9 and TRBJ1-2; TRBD1 aligns across 9 bases. Unmatched junction bases numbered 12, after V lost 3 bases and J lost 4 bases. Looked up from germline, CDR1 is SEHNR and CDR2 is FQNEAQ (reference sequence). The CDR3 is made up of 17 amino acids. As DNA, the CDR3 is TGTGCCAGCAGCTTCACCGCCGGGACAGGGCTCACCTATGGCTACACCTTC. Protein product: CASSFTAGTGLTYGYTF.

This rearrangement joins TRBV7-9 to TRBJ1-3, with a weak D call TRBD1 (6 bases). CDR3 size: 18 residues. From germline, CDR1 is SEHNR and CDR2 FQNEAQ (reference sequence). V gave up 5 bases and J gave up 0 bases, with 20 bases separating them. Written as DNA, the CDR3 is TGTGCCAGCAGCCCCCCCATAGACAGGACCGGCTCTGGAAACACCATATATTTT. It translates to CASSPPIDRTGSGNTIYF.

This CDR3 is CASSYSRWEWGNQPQHF. DNA of the CDR3: TGTGCCAGCAGTTACTCGCGTTGGGAATGGGGCAATCAGCCCCAGCATTTT. The chain links TRBV6-2 or TRBV6-3 to TRBJ1-5; no definite D call. Per germline, CDR1 MNHEY and CDR2 SVGEGT. CDR3 size: 17 residues. Trimming removed 0 bases from V and 2 bases from J, with 14 bases in between.

V is TRBV11-3 and J is TRBJ2-3; tentative D call: TRBD2 (5 bases). From germline, CDR1 is SGHNT and CDR2 YENEEA. The CDR3 loop spans 14 amino acids. V lost 9 bases, J lost 2 bases, and 15 bases lay in between. CDR3 coding DNA: TGTGCCAGTCGAGAGGGAGCCTACACAGATACGCAGTATTTT. It codes for CASREGAYTDTQYF.

The chain carries TRBV29-1 and TRBJ2-7, with a tentative D call TRBD2 (6 bases). Germline CDR1 and CDR2: SQVTM and ANQGSEA. The V end was cut by 6 bases, the J end by 3 bases, with 12 bases between. The CDR3 contains 12 residues. The CDR3 nucleotides read TGCAGCGTCGGGAGCAATGGCTACGAGCAGTACTTC. Its translation is CSVGSNGYEQYF.

V usage is TRBV7-2 and J usage is TRBJ1-2, with a tentative D call TRBD1 (5 bases). The length of the CDR3 is 16 residues. Germline lookup yields CDR1 SGHTA and CDR2 FQGNSA. Trimming stripped 1 base from V and 0 bases from J, with 12 bases between. CDR3 region: CASSLVVGDANYGYTF. CDR3 nucleotide sequence: TGTGCCAGCAGCTTAGTGGTGGGGGATGCTAACTATGGCTACACCTTC.

CDR3 DNA sequence: TGTGCCAGCAGCTCGACTTACTATGGCTACACCTTC. Translation: CASSSTYYGYTF. This chain connects TRBV11-3 to TRBJ1-2; no reliable D call. The CDR3 contains 12 residues. Deletions cut 4 bases from V and 3 bases from J, with 6 bases between. The V gene's germline CDR1 is SGHNT and CDR2 YENEEA. The full variable domain, completed using reference TRBV11-3 and TRBJ1-2, is EAGVVQSPRYKIIEKKQPVAFWCNPISGHNTLYWYLQNLGQGPELLIRYENEEAVDDSQLPKDRFSAERLKGVDSTLKIQPAELGDSAVYLCASSSTYYGYTFGSGTRLTVV.

V and J are TRBV5-6 and TRBJ2-7, with 12 bases lining up with TRBD1. V lost 4 bases and J lost 3; bases outside the gene matches: 11. The CDR3 length is 17 residues. Germline assignment: CDR1 SGHDT and CDR2 YYEEEE. The chain's CDR3 is CASSIPGQGAIGYEQYF. The CDR3 DNA reads TGTGCCAGCAGCATACCGGGACAGGGGGCGATTGGCTACGAGCAGTACTTC.

The gene calls are TRBV24-1 and TRBJ1-2; 10 positions match TRBD1. The length of the CDR3 is 14 residues. Germline CDR1 is KGHDR and CDR2 is SFDVKD. After removal of 2 bases from V and 4 bases from J, the junction contained 0 bases not matched to a gene. The CDR3 is CATSDWDRGYGYTF. The CDR3 DNA is TGTGCCACCAGTGATTGGGACAGGGGCTATGGCTACACCTTC.

This clone has just one count. The chain couples TRBV30 to TRBJ1-5; 7 bases are shared with TRBD1. Germline CDR1 reads GTSNPN; CDR2 reads SVGIG (reference sequence). The CDR3 spans 14 residues. The junction had 6 bases not matched to a gene; V was cut back by 2 bases and J by 5 bases. The CDR3 here is CAWSHKGAHQPQHF. CDR3 in DNA: TGTGCCTGGAGTCACAAGGGGGCGCATCAGCCCCAGCATTTT.